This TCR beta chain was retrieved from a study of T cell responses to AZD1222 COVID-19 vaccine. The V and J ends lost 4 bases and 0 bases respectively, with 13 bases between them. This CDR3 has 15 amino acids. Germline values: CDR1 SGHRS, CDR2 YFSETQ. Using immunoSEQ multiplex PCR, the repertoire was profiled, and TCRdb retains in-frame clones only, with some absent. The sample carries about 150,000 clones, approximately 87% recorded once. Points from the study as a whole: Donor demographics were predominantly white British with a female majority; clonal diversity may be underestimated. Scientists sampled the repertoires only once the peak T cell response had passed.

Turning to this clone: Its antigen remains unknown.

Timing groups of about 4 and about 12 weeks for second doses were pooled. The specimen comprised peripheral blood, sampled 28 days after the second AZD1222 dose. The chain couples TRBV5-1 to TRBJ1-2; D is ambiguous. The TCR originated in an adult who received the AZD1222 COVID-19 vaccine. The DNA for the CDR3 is TGCGCCAGCAGCGCCGGACGGGGTCCTAACTATGGCTACACCTTC. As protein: CASSAGRGPNYGYTF.